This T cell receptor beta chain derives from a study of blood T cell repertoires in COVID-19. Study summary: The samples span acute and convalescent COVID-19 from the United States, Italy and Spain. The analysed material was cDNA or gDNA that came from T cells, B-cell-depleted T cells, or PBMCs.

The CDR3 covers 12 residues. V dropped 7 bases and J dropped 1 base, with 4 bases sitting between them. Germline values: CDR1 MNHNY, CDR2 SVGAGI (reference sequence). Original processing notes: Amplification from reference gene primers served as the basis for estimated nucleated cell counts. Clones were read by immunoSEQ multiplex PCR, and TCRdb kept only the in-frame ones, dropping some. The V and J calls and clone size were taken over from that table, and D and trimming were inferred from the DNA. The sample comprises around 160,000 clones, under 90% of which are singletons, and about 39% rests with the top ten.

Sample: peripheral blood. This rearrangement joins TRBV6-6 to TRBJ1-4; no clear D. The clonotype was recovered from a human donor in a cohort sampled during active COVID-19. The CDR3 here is CASTRTNEKLFF. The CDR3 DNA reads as TGTGCCAGCACCCGAACTAATGAAAAACTGTTTTTT.